These 27 T cell receptor beta chains came from one sample sequenced in a study of blood T cell repertoires in COVID-19. Using immunoSEQ multiplex PCR, the repertoire was profiled, and TCRdb retains in-frame clones only, with some absent. The top ten hold more than 3.5% of the sample, which has approximately 290,000 clones, over 75% seen once. Sequencing was carried out using PBMCs or T cells enriched from blood (not recorded which). Receptors were obtained from a woman in her twenties or thirties who had recovered from COVID-19.

In its sample, this clone was seen once. The chain employs TRBV5-6 and TRBJ2-3; 7 positions match TRBD1. The V and J ends lost 4 bases and 7 bases, in that order; junction bases with no gene match: 6. This CDR3 is built from 13 residues. The germline V gene has CDR1 SGHDT and CDR2 YYEEEE. The CDR3 coding sequence is TGTGCCAGCAGCCTCGACAGGGAAAATACGCAGTATTTT. It encodes CASSLDRENTQYF. Variable domain in full (rest from reference TRBV5-6 and TRBJ2-3): DAGVTQSPTHLIKTRGQQVTLRCSPKSGHDTVSWYQQALGQGPQFIFQYYEEEERQRGNFPDRFSGHQFPNYSSELNVNALLLGDSALYLCASSLDRENTQYFGPGTRLTVL.

The chain is built from TRBV20-1 and TRBJ1-2; maybe TRBD1 (5 bases). Trimming cost V 3 bases and J 8 bases, with 19 bases left between them. Germline loops: CDR1 DFQATT, CDR2 SNEGSKA (reference sequence). The CDR3 sequence is 14 residues long. Here the CDR3 reads CSASRGGVVGGYTF. The CDR3 DNA reads TGCAGTGCTAGTCGTGGAGGGGTTGTCGGCGGCTACACCTTC.

V usage is TRBV10-3 and J usage is TRBJ2-7, with 9 bases identical to TRBD1. Germline assignment: CDR1 ENHRY and CDR2 SYGVKD. V was pared by 11 bases and J by 5 bases, with 10 bases of the junction left unmatched. The length of the CDR3 is 13 residues. The CDR3 sequence: CAARAQGAHEQYF. CDR3 in DNA: TGTGCCGCCCGTGCACAGGGGGCCCACGAGCAGTACTTC.

The CDR3, as DNA: TGCGCCAGCAGCCCCACGACAGGGAACTATGGCTACACCTTC. It encodes CASSPTTGNYGYTF. The chain uses TRBV5-1 and TRBJ1-2, with 7 bases aligning to TRBD1. CDR3 length: 14 residues. The V segment lost 4 bases and the J segment 2 bases; nucleotides outside the gene matches: 5. Germline loops: CDR1 SGHRS, CDR2 YFSETQ.

This chain links TRBV12-3 or TRBV12-4 with TRBJ2-5; D may be TRBD2 (5 bases). This CDR3 has 13 amino acids. Trimming left V 7 bases short and J 2 bases short, with 11 bases between. In DNA form, the CDR3 reads TGTGCCAGCACCCTACTAGGTCAAGAGACCCAGTACTTC. This translates into CASTLLGQETQYF.

The rearrangement uses TRBV11-3 and TRBJ2-7, with D perhaps TRBD1 (5 bases). The CDR3 loop spans 14 amino acids. Germline lookup yields CDR1 SGHNT and CDR2 YENEEA. Trimming took off 5 bases at V and 2 bases at J, with 13 bases between the two ends. For the CDR3, the DNA is TGTGCCAGCAGCCAAGGACACATTGCCTACGAGCAGTACTTC. Translation gives CASSQGHIAYEQYF.

This sequence joins TRBV19 and TRBJ2-3, with TRBD2 identical over 10 bases. The CDR3 extends over 16 amino acids. The junction had 5 bases not matched to a gene; V was cut back by 5 bases and J by 0 bases. Germline-derived CDR1 and CDR2 are LNHDA and SQIVND (reference sequence). The CDR3 loop reads CASSLIAGGSTDTQYF. The CDR3 nucleotides read TGTGCCAGTAGTCTCATAGCGGGAGGTAGCACAGATACGCAGTATTTT.

The V gene is TRBV7-9, the J gene TRBJ1-4; the match to TRBD1 covers 7 bases. The CDR3 is 14 residues long. The V gene's germline CDR1 is SEHNR and CDR2 FQNEAQ (reference sequence). V lost 4 bases to trimming and J lost 7 bases; unmatched junction nucleotides: 6. CDR3 amino acids: CASSWDSGGEKLFF. Written as DNA, the CDR3 is TGTGCCAGCAGCTGGGACAGCGGGGGTGAAAAACTGTTTTTT.

The table lists this clone with a count of one. This sequence joins TRBV5-4 and TRBJ2-7; TRBD2 matches at 7 bases. Germline assignment: CDR1 SGHNT and CDR2 YYREEE (reference sequence). Losses at the gene ends were 3 bases for V and 3 bases for J; bases not matched to a gene: 12. The CDR3 loop spans 16 amino acids. For the CDR3, the DNA is TGTGCCAGCAGCTCACAATCAGGACTAGACGACTACGAGCAGTACTTC. This translates into CASSSQSGLDDYEQYF.

This CDR3 is CASERGSGNQPQHF. DNA of the CDR3: TGTGCCAGCGAGCGGGGGAGCGGCAATCAGCCCCAGCATTTT. The chain has TRBV6-5 and TRBJ1-5; weak D call: TRBD1 (5 bases). The ends were cut back, 8 bases at V and 2 bases at J, with 13 bases in the middle. This CDR3 is 14 amino acids long. Germline V gene lookup returns CDR1 MNHEY and CDR2 SVGAGI.

This rearrangement joins TRBV5-1 to TRBJ1-1; TRBD1 might be the D (5 bases). CDR3 length: 17 residues. Germline loops: CDR1 SGHRS, CDR2 YFSETQ. Trimming left V 1 base short and J 2 bases short, with 18 bases between. The CDR3 DNA reads TGCGCCAGCAGCTTGCTGGGGAGGGGTGGACGTAACACTGAAGCTTTCTTT. Its protein is CASSLLGRGGRNTEAFF.

This sequence joins TRBV7-7 and TRBJ1-2; tentatively, D is TRBD1 (5 bases). CDR1 and CDR2 from the germline V gene are SSHAT and FNYEAQ (reference sequence). Trimming took off 2 bases at V and 3 bases at J, with 16 bases between the two ends. The CDR3 runs 16 residues. CDR3 sequence (DNA): TGTGCCAGCAGCTTACTCTTATCACCCAGGGACTATGGCTACACCTTC. This codes for CASSLLLSPRDYGYTF.

V usage is TRBV7-2 and J usage is TRBJ2-3; the match to TRBD1 covers 7 bases. Looked up from germline, CDR1 is SGHTA and CDR2 is FQGNSA. The trim removed 7 bases at V and 5 bases at J, leaving 12 bases unmatched. The CDR3 is 15 residues long. In nucleotides, the CDR3 is TGTGCCAGCACCATAGCACGACAGGGTAGAGATACGCAGTATTTT. The encoded protein is CASTIARQGRDTQYF.

The chain employs TRBV28 and TRBJ2-3; 8 bases align to TRBD2. V lost 5 bases and J lost 6; bases outside the gene matches: 13. In germline, CDR1 is MDHEN, CDR2 SYDVKM. This CDR3 is 16 amino acids long. CDR3 in amino acids: CASSQRGAGEMDTQYF. CDR3 coding DNA: TGTGCCAGCAGTCAAAGGGGAGCGGGGGAAATGGATACGCAGTATTTT. The whole variable domain, remainder taken from reference TRBV28 and TRBJ2-3, is DVKVTQSSRYLVKRTGEKVFLECVQDMDHENMFWYRQDPGLGLRLIYFSYDVKMKEKGDIPEGYSVSREKKERFSLILESASTNQTSMYLCASSQRGAGEMDTQYFGPGTRLTVL.

The chain couples TRBV7-6 to TRBJ1-2; 7 bases map to TRBD1. V shed 2 bases and J 5 bases; nucleotides not matched to a gene: 11. In germline, CDR1 is SGHVS, CDR2 FNYEAQ. This CDR3 has 16 residues. In DNA form, the CDR3 reads TGTGCCAGCAGCTTATTGACAGGGCAGCCTTCTTATGGCTACACCTTC. Protein: CASSLLTGQPSYGYTF.

This chain uses TRBV6-6 with TRBJ1-3, with D unclear. The CDR3 is 15 residues long. Trimming shortened V by 4 bases and J by 0 bases, and 10 bases separated the two germline ends. Germline values: CDR1 MNHNY, CDR2 SVGAGI (reference sequence). The CDR3 here is CASSFEGSSGNTIYF. The CDR3 DNA follows: TGTGCCAGCAGTTTCGAGGGATCCTCTGGAAACACCATATATTTT.

V is TRBV6-1 and J is TRBJ1-2; D is unresolved. The CDR3 has 15 residues. CDR1 and CDR2 (germline): MNHNS, SASEGT. Trimming shortened V by 3 bases and J by 4 bases, and 15 bases separated the two germline ends. The CDR3 sequence is CASSEDYYRGYGYTF. DNA for the CDR3: TGTGCCAGCAGTGAGGACTACTATAGAGGCTATGGCTACACCTTC.

This chain joins TRBV2 and TRBJ1-6; D may be TRBD1 (6 bases). The ends were cut back, 5 bases at V and 9 bases at J, with 14 bases in the middle. The CDR3 extends over 14 amino acids. Germline assignment: CDR1 SNHLY and CDR2 FYNNEI. Here the CDR3 DNA reads TGTGCCAGCAGTTACAGGGCGCGTGGTTCACCCCTCCACTTT. This translates into CASSYRARGSPLHF.

The gene calls are TRBV27 and TRBJ2-7; 13 nucleotides align to TRBD2. Germline loops: CDR1 MNHEY, CDR2 SMNVEV (reference sequence). This CDR3 has 15 residues. V lost 5 bases to trimming and J lost 5 bases; unmatched junction nucleotides: 6. The CDR3 DNA follows: TGTGCCAGCAGTATGGGACTAGCGGGATGGGACGAGCAGTACTTC. As protein: CASSMGLAGWDEQYF.

This clone occurred a few times. This chain joins TRBV25-1 and TRBJ2-7; the D gene is possibly TRBD2 (6 bases). Trimming took off 2 bases at V and 2 bases at J, with 10 bases between the two ends. CDR1 and CDR2 from the germline V gene are MGHDK and SYGVNS. The length of the CDR3 is 14 residues. The CDR3 region is CASSEPGGAYEQYF. Written as DNA, the CDR3 is TGTGCCAGCAGTGAACCCGGAGGGGCCTACGAGCAGTACTTC.

The chain has TRBV7-8 and TRBJ2-4; D possibly corresponds to TRBD2 (5 bases). Trimming left V 5 bases short and J 0 bases short, with 11 bases between. The CDR3 is made up of 15 amino acids. The germline CDR1 and CDR2 sequences are SGHVS and FQNEAQ. In DNA form, the CDR3 reads TGTGCCAGCAGCCCGATCGGGGTAGCCAAAAACATTCAGTACTTC. Its translation is CASSPIGVAKNIQYF.

The V and J genes are TRBV29-1 and TRBJ2-7, with 8 bases matching TRBD1. Germline-derived CDR1 and CDR2 are SQVTM and ANQGSEA. V shed 7 bases and J 6 bases; nucleotides not matched to a gene: 8. This CDR3 is built from 12 residues. In DNA, the CDR3 is TGCAGCGCCGGACGACAGGGGAGCGAGCAGTACTTC. Translated: CSAGRQGSEQYF.

This clone was recorded only once. The chain employs TRBV2 and TRBJ2-1; 14 bases line up with TRBD2. The V and J ends lost 5 bases and 9 bases, in that order; junction bases with no gene match: 3. CDR1 and CDR2 (germline): SNHLY, FYNNEI. This CDR3 is built from 14 residues. CDR3 residues: CASSRLAGGAEQFF. The CDR3 DNA follows: TGTGCCAGCAGTAGACTAGCGGGAGGGGCTGAGCAGTTCTTC.

This chain connects TRBV19 to TRBJ2-7; 7 bases are a match to TRBD1. With V trimmed by 4 bases and J by 2 bases, 11 bases remained unmatched. Germline V lookup: CDR1 LNHDA, CDR2 SQIVND (reference sequence). The CDR3 length is 16 residues. The CDR3 DNA reads as TGTGCCAGTAGTACGCCTCGACAGGGTAGTACCTACGAGCAGTACTTC. The encoded protein is CASSTPRQGSTYEQYF.

The chain links TRBV7-2 to TRBJ1-5, with 8 bases aligning to TRBD1. This CDR3 has 14 residues. V shed 4 bases, J shed 9 bases, and the junction held 8 bases outside the gene matches. Germline values: CDR1 SGHTA, CDR2 FQGNSA. This CDR3 is CASSWDRLGRPQHF. The CDR3 DNA follows: TGTGCCAGCAGCTGGGACAGGCTCGGAAGGCCCCAGCATTTT. The entire variable domain, with the rest obtained from reference TRBV7-2 and TRBJ1-5, is as follows: GAGVSQSPSNKVTEKGKDVELRCDPISGHTALYWYRQSLGQGLEFLIYFQGNSAPDKSGLPSDRFSAERTGGSVSTLTIQRTQQEDSAVYLCASSWDRLGRPQHFGDGTRLSIL.

V gene TRBV28 combines with J gene TRBJ1-1; D remains ambiguous. CDR3 length: 11 amino acids. Germline CDR1 is MDHEN and CDR2 is SYDVKM. V gave up 5 bases and J gave up 8 bases, with 9 bases separating them. The CDR3 is CASSPHLEAFF. The CDR3 coding sequence is TGTGCCAGCAGTCCACACCTCGAAGCTTTCTTT.

The gene calls are TRBV7-3 and TRBJ1-1; a weak D match, TRBD1 (6 bases). CDR3 length equals 15 residues. The germline V gene has CDR1 SGHTA and CDR2 FQGTGA. The V gene lost 5 bases and the J gene lost 0 bases, with 13 bases spanning the gap. DNA of the CDR3: TGTGCCAGCAGCCAACAGGGTACCATGAACACTGAAGCTTTCTTT. Encoded protein: CASSQQGTMNTEAFF.